This TCR beta chain was documented in a study of vaccination and CD4 T cells after COVID-19. Sequencing of DNA taken from cultured CD4+ T cells relied on the Oncomine TCR Beta short-read assay. Once CD4+ T cells had been cultured, genomic DNA was extracted from them. TCRdb independently ran MiXCR on the PCR reads; one entry per CDR3 protein. The table lists approximately 8,800 distinct CDR3 sequences, less than 40% of them singletons. The treatment denotes: roughly nine-day PBMC culture with coronavirus spike peptide pools or control peptides (ViraFEST assay). Gathering of the CD4+ T cells, from the unexposed donor, took place before the COVID-19 pandemic (2011-2018). This clonotype was counted between two and nine times. Its antigen is not known. This sequence was found in a human donor in good health. The sequencing input was CD4+ T cells from blood, cultured in vitro.

The CDR3 nucleotides read TGTGCCAGCACCCCCGGAGGGAACATTCAGTACTTC. It is translated as CASTPGGNIQYF. The chain uses TRBV6-1 and TRBJ2-4; D possibly corresponds to TRBD2 (6 bases). Trimming left V 7 bases short and J 7 bases short, with 11 bases between. In germline, CDR1 is MNHNS, CDR2 SASEGT. The CDR3 has 12 residues.